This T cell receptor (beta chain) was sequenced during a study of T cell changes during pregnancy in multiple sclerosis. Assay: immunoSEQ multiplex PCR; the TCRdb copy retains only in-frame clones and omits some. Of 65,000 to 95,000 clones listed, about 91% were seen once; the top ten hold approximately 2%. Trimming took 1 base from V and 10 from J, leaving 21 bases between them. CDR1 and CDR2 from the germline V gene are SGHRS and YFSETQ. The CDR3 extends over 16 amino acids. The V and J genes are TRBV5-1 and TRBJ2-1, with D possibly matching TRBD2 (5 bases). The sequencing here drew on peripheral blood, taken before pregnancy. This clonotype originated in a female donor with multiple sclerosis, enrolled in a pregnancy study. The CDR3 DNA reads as TGCGCCAGCAGCTTGTTAGCAAAGACCCAGTCGGGGGAGCAGTTCTTC. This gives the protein CASSLLAKTQSGEQFF.